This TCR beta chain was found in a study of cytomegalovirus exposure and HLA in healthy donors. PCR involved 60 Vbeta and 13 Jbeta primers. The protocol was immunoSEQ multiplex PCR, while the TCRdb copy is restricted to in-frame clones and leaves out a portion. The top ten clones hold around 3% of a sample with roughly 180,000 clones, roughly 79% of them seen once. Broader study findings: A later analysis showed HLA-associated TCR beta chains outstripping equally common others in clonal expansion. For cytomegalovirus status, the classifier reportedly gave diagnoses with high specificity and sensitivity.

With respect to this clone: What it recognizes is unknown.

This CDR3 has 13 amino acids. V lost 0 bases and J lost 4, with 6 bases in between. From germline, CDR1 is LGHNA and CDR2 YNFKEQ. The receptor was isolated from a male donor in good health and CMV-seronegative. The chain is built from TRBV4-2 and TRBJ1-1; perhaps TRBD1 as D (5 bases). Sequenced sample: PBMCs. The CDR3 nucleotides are TGTGCCAGCAGCCAAGATAGGGGCACTGAAGCTTTCTTT. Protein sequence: CASSQDRGTEAFF.